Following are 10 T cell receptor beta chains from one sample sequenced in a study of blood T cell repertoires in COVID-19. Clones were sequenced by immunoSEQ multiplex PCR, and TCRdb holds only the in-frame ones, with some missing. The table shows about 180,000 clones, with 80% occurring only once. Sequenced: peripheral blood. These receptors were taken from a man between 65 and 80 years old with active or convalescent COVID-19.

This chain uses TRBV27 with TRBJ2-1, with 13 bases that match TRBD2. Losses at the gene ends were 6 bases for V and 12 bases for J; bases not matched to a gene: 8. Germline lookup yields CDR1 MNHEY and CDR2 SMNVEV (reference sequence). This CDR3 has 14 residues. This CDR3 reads CASRGLAGSSAQFF. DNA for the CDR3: TGTGCCAGCAGGGGACTAGCGGGGTCTTCAGCGCAGTTCTTC.

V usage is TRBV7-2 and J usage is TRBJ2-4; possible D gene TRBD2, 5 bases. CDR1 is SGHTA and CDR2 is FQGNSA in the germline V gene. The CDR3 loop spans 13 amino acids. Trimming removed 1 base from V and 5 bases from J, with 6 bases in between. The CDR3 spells CASSLGRENIQYF. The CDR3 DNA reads TGTGCCAGCAGCTTAGGGCGGGAAAACATTCAGTACTTC.

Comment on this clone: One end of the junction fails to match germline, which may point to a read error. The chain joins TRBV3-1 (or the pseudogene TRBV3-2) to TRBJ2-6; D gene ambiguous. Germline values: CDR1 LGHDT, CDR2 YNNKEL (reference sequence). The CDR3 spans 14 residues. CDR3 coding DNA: TGTGCCAGCAGCGGAGCCTCTTGGGCCAACGTCCTGACTTTC. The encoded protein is CASSGASWANVLTF.

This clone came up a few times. CDR3 residues: CASSPGQSETQYF. Here the CDR3 DNA reads TGTGCCAGCAGCCCAGGACAGTCAGAGACCCAGTACTTC. The gene calls are TRBV7-3 and TRBJ2-5; possible D gene TRBD1, 6 bases. The CDR3 length is 13 residues. V lost 5 bases and J lost 4, with 11 bases in between. CDR1 is SGHTA, CDR2 FQGTGA, per germline.

The CDR3 loop reads CASSQAGYGYTF. The DNA of the CDR3 is TGTGCCAGCAGTCAGGCGGGTTATGGCTACACCTTC. The V gene is TRBV25-1, the J gene TRBJ1-2; unclear D gene. The CDR3 has 12 amino acids. Germline V gene lookup returns CDR1 MGHDK and CDR2 SYGVNS. V lost 5 bases and J 5 bases, leaving 9 bases between the germline ends.

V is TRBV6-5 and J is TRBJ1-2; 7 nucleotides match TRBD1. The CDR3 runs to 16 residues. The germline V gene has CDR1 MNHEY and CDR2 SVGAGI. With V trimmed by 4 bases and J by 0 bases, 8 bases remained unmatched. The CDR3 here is CASSSDRVSSNYGYTF. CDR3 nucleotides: TGTGCCAGCAGTTCTGACAGGGTGTCGTCTAACTATGGCTACACCTTC.

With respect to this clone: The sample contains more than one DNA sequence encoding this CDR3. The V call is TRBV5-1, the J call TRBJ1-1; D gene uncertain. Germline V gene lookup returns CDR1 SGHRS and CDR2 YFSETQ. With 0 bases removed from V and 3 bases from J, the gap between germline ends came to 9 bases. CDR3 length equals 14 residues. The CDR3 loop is CASSLGGGDTEAFF. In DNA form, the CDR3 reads TGCGCCAGCAGCTTGGGAGGCGGGGACACTGAAGCTTTCTTT.

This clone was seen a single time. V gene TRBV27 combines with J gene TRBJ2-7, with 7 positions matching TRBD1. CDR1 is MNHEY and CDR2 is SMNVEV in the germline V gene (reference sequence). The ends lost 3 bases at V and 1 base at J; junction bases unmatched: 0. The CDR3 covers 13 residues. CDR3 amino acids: CASSLTGSYEQYF. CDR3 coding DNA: TGTGCCAGCAGTTTGACAGGGTCCTACGAGCAGTACTTC.

The chain's CDR3 is CASSQESSNTGELFF. CDR3 nucleotides: TGTGCCAGCAGCCAAGAGAGCTCCAACACCGGGGAGCTGTTTTTT. V gene TRBV4-2 combines with J gene TRBJ2-2, with D unclear. Germline CDR1 reads LGHNA; CDR2 reads YNFKEQ. Trimming removed 0 bases from V and 2 bases from J, with 7 bases in between. The length of the CDR3 is 15 residues.

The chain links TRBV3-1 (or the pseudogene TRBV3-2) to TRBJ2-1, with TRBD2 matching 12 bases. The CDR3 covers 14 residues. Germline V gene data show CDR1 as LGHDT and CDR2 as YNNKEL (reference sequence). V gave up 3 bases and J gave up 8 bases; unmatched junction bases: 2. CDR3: CASSHTSGRHEQFF. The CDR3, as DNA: TGTGCCAGCAGCCACACTAGCGGGAGGCATGAGCAGTTCTTC.